This T cell receptor beta chain is drawn from a study of identical twins. Using its own MiXCR run on the 5' RACE reads, TCRdb lists one record per CDR3 protein. Of hundreds of thousands of distinct CDR3 sequences in the sample, 21% were seen once. The CDR3 is 20 residues long. The J segment lost 1 base and the V segment lost 4 bases, leaving 14 bases of the junction unmatched. Germline CDR1 SGHRS, CDR2 YFSETQ. These same records also appear under a second study, on T cells expressing NK-cell markers.

The sample consisted of PBMCs. V is TRBV5-1 and J is TRBJ2-1; 13 bases fit TRBD2. The receptor comes from a young woman in good health. CDR3 sequence: CASSLAPTSGGALSYNEQFF. The CDR3 nucleotides are TGCGCCAGCAGCCTTGCTCCAACTAGCGGGGGGGCCTTATCCTACAATGAGCAGTTCTTC.